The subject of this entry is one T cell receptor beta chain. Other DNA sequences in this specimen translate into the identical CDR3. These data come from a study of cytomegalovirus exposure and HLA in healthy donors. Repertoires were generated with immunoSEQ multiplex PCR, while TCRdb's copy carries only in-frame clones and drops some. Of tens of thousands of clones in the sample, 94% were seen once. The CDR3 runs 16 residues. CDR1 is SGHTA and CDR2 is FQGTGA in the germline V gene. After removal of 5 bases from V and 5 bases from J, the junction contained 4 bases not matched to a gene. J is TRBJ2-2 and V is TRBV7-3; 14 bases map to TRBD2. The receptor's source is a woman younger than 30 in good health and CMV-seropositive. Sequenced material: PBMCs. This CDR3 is CASSLGLAGVTGELFF. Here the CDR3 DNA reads TGTGCCAGCAGCCTGGGACTAGCGGGAGTTACCGGGGAGCTGTTTTTT. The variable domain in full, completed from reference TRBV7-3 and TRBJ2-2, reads GAGVSQTPSNKVTEKGKYVELRCDPISGHTALYWYRQSLGQGPEFLIYFQGTGAADDSGLPNDRFFAVRPEGSVSTLKIQRTERGDSAVYLCASSLGLAGVTGELFFGEGSRLTVL.